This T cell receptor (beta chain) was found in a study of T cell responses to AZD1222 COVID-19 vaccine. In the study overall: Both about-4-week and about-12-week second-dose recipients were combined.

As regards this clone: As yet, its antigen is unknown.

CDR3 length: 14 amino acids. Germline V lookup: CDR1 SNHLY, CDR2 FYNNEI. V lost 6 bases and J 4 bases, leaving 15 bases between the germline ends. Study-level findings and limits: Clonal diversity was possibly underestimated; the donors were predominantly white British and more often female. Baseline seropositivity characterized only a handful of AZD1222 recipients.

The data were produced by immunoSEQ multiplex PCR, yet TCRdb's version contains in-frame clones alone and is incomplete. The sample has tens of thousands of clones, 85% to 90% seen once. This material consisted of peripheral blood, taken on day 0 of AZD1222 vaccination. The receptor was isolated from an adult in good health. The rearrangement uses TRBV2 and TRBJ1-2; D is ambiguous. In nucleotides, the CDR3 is TGTGCCAGCAGGGCGGAGGGCCTGATCTATGGCTACACCTTC. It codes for CASRAEGLIYGYTF.